This T cell receptor beta chain appears in the sequencing data of a study of blood T cell repertoires in COVID-19. Losses at the gene ends were 7 bases for V and 8 bases for J; bases not matched to a gene: 13. Per the germline V gene, CDR1 is MNHEY and CDR2 is SVGAGI. The CDR3 is made up of 14 amino acids. Under the authors' procedure: Estimation of nucleated cell counts was performed using reference gene primer amplification. Sequenced by immunoSEQ multiplex PCR; TCRdb stores in-frame clones only, minus some. That table is the source of V, J and clone size, and D and trimming were worked out from the DNA. The sample has some 120,000 clones, 85% to 90% seen once.

This receptor was identified in a human donor in a cohort sampled during active COVID-19. Sequences were obtained from peripheral blood. This chain connects TRBV6-5 to TRBJ1-1, with 7 nucleotides matching TRBD1. CDR3 protein: CASIENRGEGEAFF. The CDR3 DNA follows: TGTGCCAGCATCGAGAACAGGGGAGAAGGGGAAGCTTTCTTT.